The sequence of this T cell receptor (beta chain) was determined in a study of PD-L1 blockade in urothelial cancer. The wider study: Analysis of blood occurred 3 weeks (second dose) and 6 weeks after treatment start. Blood samples contained a median about 150,000 T cells.

Germline V gives CDR1 KGHSH, CDR2 LQKENI. This CDR3 has 15 residues. Trimming removed 4 bases from V and 4 bases from J, with 14 bases in between. Study results and limitations: A pretreatment blood TCR clonality that fell below the median predicted better progression-free and overall survival.

Concerning this clone: Its specificity is not known.

What went into each PCR as a spike was synthetic TCR analog templates. The data were produced by immunoSEQ multiplex PCR, yet TCRdb's version contains in-frame clones alone and is incomplete. The sample shows around 27,000 clones, roughly 76% of them seen only once. The chain carries TRBV18 and TRBJ2-4; the D gene is possibly TRBD1 (6 bases). The receptor was derived from a middle-aged man with urothelial cancer. Sequencing was performed on PBMCs, taken around atezolizumab (anti-PD-L1) treatment. CDR3 amino acids: CASSRAGTFKNIQYF. DNA of the CDR3: TGTGCCAGCTCACGAGCCGGGACATTTAAAAACATTCAGTACTTC.